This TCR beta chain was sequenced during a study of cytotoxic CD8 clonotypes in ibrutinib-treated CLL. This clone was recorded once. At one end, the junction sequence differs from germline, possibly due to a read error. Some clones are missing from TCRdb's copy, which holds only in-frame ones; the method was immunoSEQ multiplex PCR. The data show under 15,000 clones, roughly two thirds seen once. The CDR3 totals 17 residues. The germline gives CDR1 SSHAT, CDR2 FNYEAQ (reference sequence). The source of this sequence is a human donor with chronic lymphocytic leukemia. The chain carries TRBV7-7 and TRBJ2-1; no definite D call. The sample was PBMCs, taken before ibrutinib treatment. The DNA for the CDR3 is TGTGCTAGCAGCTTACGACCTCTGGGTCCAACGTACAATGAGCAGTTCTTC. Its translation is CASSLRPLGPTYNEQFF.